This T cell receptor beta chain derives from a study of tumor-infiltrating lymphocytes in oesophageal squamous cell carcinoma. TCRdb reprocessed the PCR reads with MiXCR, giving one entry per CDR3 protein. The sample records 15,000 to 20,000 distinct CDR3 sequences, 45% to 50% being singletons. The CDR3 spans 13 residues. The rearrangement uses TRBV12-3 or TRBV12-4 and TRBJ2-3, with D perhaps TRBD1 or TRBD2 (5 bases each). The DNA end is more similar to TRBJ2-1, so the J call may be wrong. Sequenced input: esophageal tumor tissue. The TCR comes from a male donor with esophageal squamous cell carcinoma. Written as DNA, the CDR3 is TGTGCCAGCAGTCCCCCAGGGAGTAATGAGCAGTTCTTC. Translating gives CASSPPGSNEQFF.